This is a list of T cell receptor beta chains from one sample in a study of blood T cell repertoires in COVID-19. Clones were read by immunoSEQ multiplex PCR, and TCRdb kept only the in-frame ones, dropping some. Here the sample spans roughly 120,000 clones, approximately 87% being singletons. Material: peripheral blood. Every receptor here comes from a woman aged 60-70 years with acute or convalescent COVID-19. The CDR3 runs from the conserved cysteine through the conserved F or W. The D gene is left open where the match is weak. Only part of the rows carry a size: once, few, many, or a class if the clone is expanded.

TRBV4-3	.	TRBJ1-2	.	TGCGCCAGCAGCCAAGAGGCGGCAACTCGAACGCGGGGCTACACCTTC	CASSQEAATRTRGYTF
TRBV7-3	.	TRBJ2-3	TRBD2	TGTGCCAGCAGCCCGGGACTAGCGGTAGATACGCAGTATTTT	CASSPGLAVDTQYF
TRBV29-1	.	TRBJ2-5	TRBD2	TGCAGCGCCCGGACTAGCGGGGAGACCCAGTACTTC	CSARTSGETQYF
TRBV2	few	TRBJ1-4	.	TGTGCCAGCAGTGGTCCTTCGGGGAGTAATGAAAAACTGTTTTTT	CASSGPSGSNEKLFF
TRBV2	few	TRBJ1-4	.	TGTGCCAGCAAGTCCGGACGGGCAGGGGAAAAACTGTTTTTT	CASKSGRAGEKLFF
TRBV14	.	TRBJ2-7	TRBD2	TGTGCCAGCAGCCAAATCGGCGGGAGTCTCGAGCAGTACTTC	CASSQIGGSLEQYF
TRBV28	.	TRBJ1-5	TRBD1	TGTGCCAGCAGTTTGGGGACAGGGTTGGGGCATCAGCCCCAGCATTTT	CASSLGTGLGHQPQHF
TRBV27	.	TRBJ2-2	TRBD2	TGTGCCAGCAGTTTCGTTGGACTAGCGGGAGATGGAGGCACCGGGGAGCTGTTTTTT	CASSFVGLAGDGGTGELFF
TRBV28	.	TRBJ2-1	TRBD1	TGTGCCAGCAGTCAGGACAGGTGGGGCTACAATGAGCAGTTCTTC	CASSQDRWGYNEQFF
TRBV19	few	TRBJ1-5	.	TGTGCCAGTGGGTGGAGGGGCAATCAGCCCCAGCATTTT	CASGWRGNQPQHF
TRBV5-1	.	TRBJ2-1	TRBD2	TGCGCCAGCAGCCCACTAGCGGGGGGGTACAATGAGCAGTTCTTC	CASSPLAGGYNEQFF
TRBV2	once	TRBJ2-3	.	TGTGCCAGCAAAGTGATAGCGGCCGGAGATACGCAGTATTTT	CASKVIAAGDTQYF
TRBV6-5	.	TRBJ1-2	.	TGTGCCAGCAGTTACTCACAGGGCGTCTCTGGCTACACCTTC	CASSYSQGVSGYTF
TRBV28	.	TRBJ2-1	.	TGTGCCAGCAGTTTCCCCTCCACTAGAAGTCACAATGAGCAGTTCTTC	CASSFPSTRSHNEQFF
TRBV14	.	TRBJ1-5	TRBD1	TGTGCCAGCAGCCCACCGGGGACAGGCCGCAATCAGCCCCAGCATTTT	CASSPPGTGRNQPQHF
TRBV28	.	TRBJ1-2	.	TGTGCCAGCAGTGCGGGGAAGCTGTATGGCTACACCTTC	CASSAGKLYGYTF
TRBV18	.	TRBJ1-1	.	TGTGCCAGCTCACCACATGCAGGCCCCAGGCGAGCTTTCTTT	CASSPHAGPRRAFF
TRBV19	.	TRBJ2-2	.	TGTGCCAGTAGTATAGACGGGAGCTACACCGGGGAGCTGTTTTTT	CASSIDGSYTGELFF
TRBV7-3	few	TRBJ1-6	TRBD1	TGTGCCAGCAGCACAGGGGTCAATTCACCCCTCCACTTT	CASSTGVNSPLHF
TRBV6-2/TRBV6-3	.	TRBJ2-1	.	TGTGCCAGCAGCCGACTAGATTATGAGCAGTTCTTC	CASSRLDYEQFF
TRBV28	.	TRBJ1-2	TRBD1	TGTGCCAGCAGTTTATTAACAGGGGTGAGCTTAGACTACACCTTC	CASSLLTGVSLDYTF
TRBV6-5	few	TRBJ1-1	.	TGTGCCAGCGAACAGGGTCAAGGGAGCACTGAAGCTTTCTTT	CASEQGQGSTEAFF
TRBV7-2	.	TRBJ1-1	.	TGTGCCAGCAGCTTATCGGGGAACACTGAAGCTTTCTTT	CASSLSGNTEAFF
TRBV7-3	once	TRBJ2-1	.	TGTGCCAGCAGCCAGGGTTCCTACAATGAGCAGTTCTTC	CASSQGSYNEQFF
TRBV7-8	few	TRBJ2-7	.	TGTGCCAGCAGCCTTAGCGGAGCTCTCTACGAGCAGTACTTC	CASSLSGALYEQYF
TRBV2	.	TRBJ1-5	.	TGTGCCAGCAAGGAGGGAGGCAATCAGCCCCAGCATTTT	CASKEGGNQPQHF
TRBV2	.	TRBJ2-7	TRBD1	TGTGCCAGCACAGACAGGGGGCATGGGGACGAGCAGTACTTC	CASTDRGHGDEQYF
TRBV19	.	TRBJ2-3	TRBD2	TGTGCCAGTAGTTCTAAGCACCTAGCGGGAAGCACAGATACGCAGTATTTT	CASSSKHLAGSTDTQYF
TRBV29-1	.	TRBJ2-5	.	TGCAGCGTGGAGAGACAGAAAGAGACCCAGTACTTC	CSVERQKETQYF
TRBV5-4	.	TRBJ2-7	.	TGTGCCAGCAGCTTAGAGGGAACCCTCTCCTACGAGCAGTACTTC	CASSLEGTLSYEQYF
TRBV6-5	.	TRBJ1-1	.	TGTGCCAGCAGTCCCCAGGGGCAGACTGAAGCTTTCTTT	CASSPQGQTEAFF
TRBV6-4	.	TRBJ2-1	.	TGTGCCAGCAGCCCAGGTGGGGGGACCTACAATGAGCAGTTCTTC	CASSPGGGTYNEQFF
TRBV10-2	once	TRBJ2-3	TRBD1	TGCGCCGTCCGGGCCCCAGGGGGTACGCAGTATTTT	CAVRAPGGTQYF
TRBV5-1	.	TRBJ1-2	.	TGCGCCAGCAGCTTCAACAGGGAACCTCGCGGCTACACCTTC	CASSFNREPRGYTF
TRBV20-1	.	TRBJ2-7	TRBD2	TGCAGTGCTAGTACTAGCGGGAGTGGCGAGCAGTACTTC	CSASTSGSGEQYF
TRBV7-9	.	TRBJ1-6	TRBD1	TGTGCCAGCGGGGTTGGGACAGAAAATTCACCCCTCCACTTT	CASGVGTENSPLHF
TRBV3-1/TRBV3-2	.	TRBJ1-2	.	TGTGCCAGCAGCGATAGTAACTATGGCTACACCTTC	CASSDSNYGYTF
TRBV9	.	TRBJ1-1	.	TGTGCCAGCAGCAAACAAGGGGGGGTGTGGAGCCAGAACACTGAAGCTTTCTTT	CASSKQGGVWSQNTEAFF
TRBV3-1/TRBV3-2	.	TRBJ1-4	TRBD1	TGTGCCAGCAGCCAAGAGTTGACAGGGGGCAAAGAAAAACTGTTTTTT	CASSQELTGGKEKLFF
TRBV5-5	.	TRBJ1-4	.	TGTGCCAGCAGCTTGTACCCTACGAGCGATGAAAAACTGTTTTTT	CASSLYPTSDEKLFF
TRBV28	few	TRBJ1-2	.	TGTGCCAGCAGTCTCACAGGCTCCGGTGGCTACACCTTC	CASSLTGSGGYTF
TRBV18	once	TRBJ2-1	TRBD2	TGTGCCAGCTCGCGGGGACGGGGGGGCCTTGGAGGCTACAATGAGCAGTTCTTC	CASSRGRGGLGGYNEQFF
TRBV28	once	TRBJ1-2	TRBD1	TGTGCCAGCAGTTTACCGCGACAGGGGGCGGCTGGCTACACCTTC	CASSLPRQGAAGYTF
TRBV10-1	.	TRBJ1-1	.	TGCGCCAGCAGTGAGATTACCGGGACTGAAGCTTTCTTT	CASSEITGTEAFF
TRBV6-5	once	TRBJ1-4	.	TGTGCCAGCAGGAGGGGAGGGGATGAAAAACTGTTTTTT	CASRRGGDEKLFF
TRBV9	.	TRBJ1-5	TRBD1	TGTGCCAGCAGCGTCTCAGGACAGGTAGATCAGCCCCAGCATTTT	CASSVSGQVDQPQHF